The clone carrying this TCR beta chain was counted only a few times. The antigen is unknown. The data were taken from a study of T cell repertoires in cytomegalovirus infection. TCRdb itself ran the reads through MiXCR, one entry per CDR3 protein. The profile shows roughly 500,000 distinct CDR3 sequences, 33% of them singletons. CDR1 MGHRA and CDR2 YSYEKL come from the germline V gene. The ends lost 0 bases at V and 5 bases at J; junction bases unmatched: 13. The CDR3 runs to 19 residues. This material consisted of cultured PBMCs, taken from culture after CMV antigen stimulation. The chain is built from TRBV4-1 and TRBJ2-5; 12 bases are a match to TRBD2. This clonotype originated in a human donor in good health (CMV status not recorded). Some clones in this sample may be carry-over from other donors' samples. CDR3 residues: CASSQEARLAGDGWETQYF. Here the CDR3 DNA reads TGCGCCAGCAGCCAAGAAGCGAGACTAGCGGGAGATGGCTGGGAGACCCAGTACTTC.